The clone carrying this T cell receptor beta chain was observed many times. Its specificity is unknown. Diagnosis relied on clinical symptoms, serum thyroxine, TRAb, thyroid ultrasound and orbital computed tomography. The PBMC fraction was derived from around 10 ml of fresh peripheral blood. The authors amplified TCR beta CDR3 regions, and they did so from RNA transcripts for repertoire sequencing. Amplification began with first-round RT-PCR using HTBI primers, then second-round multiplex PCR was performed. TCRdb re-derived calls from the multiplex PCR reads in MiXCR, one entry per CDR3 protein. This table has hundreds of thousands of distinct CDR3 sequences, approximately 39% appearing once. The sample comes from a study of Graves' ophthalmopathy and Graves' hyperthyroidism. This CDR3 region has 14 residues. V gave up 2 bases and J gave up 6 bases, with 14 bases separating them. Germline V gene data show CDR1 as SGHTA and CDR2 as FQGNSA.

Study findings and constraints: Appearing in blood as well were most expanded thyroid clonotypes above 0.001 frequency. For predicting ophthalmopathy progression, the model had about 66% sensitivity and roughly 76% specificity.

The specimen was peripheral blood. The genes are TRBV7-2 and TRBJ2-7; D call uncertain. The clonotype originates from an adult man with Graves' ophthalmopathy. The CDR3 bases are TGTGCCAGCAGCTTAAGCTACGTTGCCGGCGAGCAGTACTTC. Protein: CASSLSYVAGEQYF.